What follows are 14 T cell receptor beta chains derived from one specimen sequenced in a study of CD8+CD57+ T cells in acquired aplastic anemia. TCR beta VDJ and CDR3 profiles were obtained from a genomic DNA template. From the reads, TCRdb called clonotypes with MiXCR, one entry per CDR3 protein. The table shows 250,000 to 350,000 distinct CDR3 sequences, with around three fifths occurring only once. Sequences were obtained from sorted CD4+, CD8+, or CD8+CD57+ T cells (not recorded which) from PBMCs. The receptors shown here come from a human donor with severe aplastic anemia or a healthy control (not recorded which).

This clonotype was detected only a few times. The chain links TRBV7-9 to TRBJ1-5; perhaps TRBD1 as D (6 bases). CDR3 length: 12 amino acids. Trimming shortened V by 6 bases and J by 11 bases, and 14 bases separated the two germline ends. CDR1 is SEHNR and CDR2 is FQNEAQ in the germline V gene (reference sequence). The CDR3 here is CASSQTGDAQHF. The CDR3 DNA reads as TGTGCCAGCAGTCAGACAGGTGACGCCCAGCATTTT.

The genes are TRBV11-2 and TRBJ2-6; 8 nucleotides match TRBD2. Germline V gene lookup returns CDR1 SGHAT and CDR2 FQNNGV. V was clipped by 0 bases and J by 11 bases; unmatched bases: 6. This CDR3 spans 15 amino acids. The CDR3 DNA is TGTGCCAGCAGCTTAGAGGCACTAGCGGACTACGTCCTGACTTTC. Translated, it gives CASSLEALADYVLTF.

This chain uses TRBV19 with TRBJ1-2; TRBD1 might be the D (5 bases). Per germline, CDR1 LNHDA and CDR2 SQIVND (reference sequence). Trimming took 7 bases from V and 8 from J, leaving 14 bases between them. The CDR3 is 12 amino acids. In DNA, the CDR3 is TGTGCCAGTACCTCGTCGGGGCGAGGCTACACCTTC. Its translation is CASTSSGRGYTF.

This clonotype was observed at least ten times. The V call is TRBV15, the J call TRBJ1-4; D is ambiguous. CDR1 LNHNV and CDR2 YYDKDF come from the germline V gene (reference sequence). Trimming left V 5 bases short and J 7 bases short, with 11 bases between. The CDR3 sequence is 13 residues long. The CDR3 coding sequence is TGTGCCACCAGCCCCTCACTGGGTGAAAAACTGTTTTTT. It translates to CATSPSLGEKLFF.

This chain uses TRBV20-1 with TRBJ2-3; no reliable D call. V was pared by 5 bases and J by 4 bases, with 7 bases between. The length of the CDR3 is 11 residues. Germline CDR1 reads DFQATT; CDR2 reads SNEGSKA (reference sequence). The CDR3 is CSAGYADTQYF. Here the CDR3 DNA reads TGCAGTGCTGGTTATGCAGATACGCAGTATTTT.

The chain recombines TRBV20-1 with TRBJ1-2; D is possibly TRBD1 (5 bases). In germline, CDR1 is DFQATT, CDR2 SNEGSKA (reference sequence). The CDR3 runs 12 residues. V shed 4 bases and J shed 3 bases, with 9 bases lying between them. CDR3 DNA sequence: TGCAGTGCTACAAGGGGCGACTATGGCTACACCTTC. Protein sequence: CSATRGDYGYTF.

For this clonotype: One junction end disagrees with the germline gene, perhaps due to a read error. The chain couples TRBV19 to TRBJ1-2, with a weak D call TRBD1 (5 bases). Per the germline V gene, CDR1 is LNHDA and CDR2 is SQIVND (reference sequence). The CDR3 length is 15 residues. The CDR3 sequence: CASSIGGSRDYGNTF. The CDR3 DNA reads TGTGCCAGTAGTATTGGAGGCAGTCGGGACTATGGCAACACCTTC.

This clonotype was observed once. The rearrangement links TRBV2 to TRBJ2-1; D possibly corresponds to TRBD2 (6 bases). The germline V gene encodes CDR1 SNHLY and CDR2 FYNNEI. Between the trimmed V and J ends, which lost 4 bases and 4 bases, there was a span of 14 bases. CDR3 size: 15 residues. The chain's CDR3 is CASSGGTHQYNEQFF. The DNA of the CDR3 is TGTGCCAGCAGTGGCGGGACCCACCAGTACAATGAGCAGTTCTTC.

This clonotype was detected many times. The rearrangement links TRBV7-3 to TRBJ1-3, with 9 bases that match TRBD1. With V trimmed by 11 bases and J by 0 bases, 14 bases remained unmatched. The CDR3 covers 17 residues. CDR1 and CDR2 (germline): SGHTA, FQGTGA. CDR3: CAGNPGQGRNSGNTIYF. The DNA of the CDR3 is TGTGCCGGCAACCCGGGACAGGGAAGAAACTCTGGAAACACCATATATTTT. Full variable domain (outside the CDR3, taken from reference TRBV7-3 and TRBJ1-3): GAGVSQTPSNKVTEKGKYVELRCDPISGHTALYWYRQSLGQGPEFLIYFQGTGAADDSGLPNDRFFAVRPEGSVSTLKIQRTERGDSAVYLCAGNPGQGRNSGNTIYFGEGSWLTVV.

This clonotype came up many times. The rearrangement joins TRBV30 to TRBJ2-7, with TRBD1 matching 8 bases. The CDR3 is made up of 14 amino acids. Germline loops: CDR1 GTSNPN, CDR2 SVGIG (reference sequence). J gave up 2 bases and V 2 bases, and 5 bases lay outside the gene matches. The CDR3 sequence: CAWSRSGGTYEQYF. As DNA, the CDR3 is TGTGCCTGGAGTAGGTCAGGGGGCACCTACGAGCAGTACTTC.

This clonotype was seen more than once but under ten times. This sequence joins TRBV7-2 and TRBJ2-7; possibly TRBD1 for D (5 bases). V lost 1 base and J lost 7, with 14 bases in between. Germline V gene sequence: CDR1 SGHTA, CDR2 FQGNSA. CDR3 length: 14 residues. The CDR3 protein is CASSLGTPGTEQYF. Here the CDR3 DNA reads TGTGCCAGCAGCTTAGGGACACCCGGAACAGAGCAGTACTTC.

The table lists this clonotype with a few counts. The V gene is TRBV24-1, the J gene TRBJ1-2; a possible D gene is TRBD1 (6 bases). This CDR3 contains 14 residues. Deletions cut 1 base from V and 8 bases from J, with 13 bases between. Germline V lookup: CDR1 KGHDR, CDR2 SFDVKD. The CDR3 spells CATSDFAGVGGYTF. DNA for the CDR3: TGTGCCACCAGTGATTTTGCAGGGGTCGGAGGCTACACCTTC.

The rearrangement links TRBV7-2 to TRBJ2-1; 8 bases align to TRBD1. CDR1 and CDR2 (germline): SGHTA, FQGNSA. The CDR3 totals 13 residues. V lost 5 bases to trimming and J lost 8 bases; unmatched junction nucleotides: 5. CDR3 sequence reads: CASSRQGIDEQFF. In DNA form, the CDR3 reads TGTGCCAGCAGCAGACAGGGGATAGATGAGCAGTTCTTC.

This clonotype came up a few times. A read error may explain this, as a much larger clone is one base away. V gene TRBV5-1 combines with J gene TRBJ1-2; 12 bases line up with TRBD1. Per germline, CDR1 SGHRS and CDR2 YFSETQ. Trimming removed 7 bases from V and 2 bases from J; junction bases left unmatched: 9. The CDR3 is made up of 16 amino acids. This CDR3 is CASAVGDRGQNYGYTF. Written as DNA, the CDR3 is TGCGCCAGCGCTGTCGGGGACAGGGGGCAGAACTATGGCTACACCTTC.